Listed below are T cell receptor beta chains from one sample, sequenced in a study of cytomegalovirus exposure and HLA in healthy donors. Repertoires were generated with immunoSEQ multiplex PCR, while TCRdb's copy carries only in-frame clones and drops some. The profile shows tens of thousands of clones, approximately 95% of them singletons. The sample consisted of PBMCs. The receptors here all came from a woman under 30 in good health and CMV-seropositive. Both conserved end residues are part of each CDR3. A D gene is named only where the DNA matches it firmly. Size is stated for part of the rows, as once, few or many counts, or as a class when the clone is expanded.

length	size	D	V	J	CDR3	DNA
14	-	TRBD2	TRBV7-2	TRBJ2-1	CASSRAGVMNEQFF	TGTGCCAGCAGCCGAGCGGGGGTAATGAATGAGCAGTTCTTC
15	-	-	TRBV5-1	TRBJ2-3	CASSTGPRGTDTQYF	TGCGCCAGCAGCACCGGACCCAGAGGGACAGATACGCAGTATTTT
14	once	-	TRBV7-9	TRBJ1-2	CASSLMTETYGYTF	TGTGCCAGCAGCTTAATGACGGAGACCTATGGCTACACCTTC
15	-	TRBD2	TRBV19	TRBJ2-1	CASRGASSGDNEQFF	TGTGCCAGTAGAGGGGCGTCTAGCGGGGACAATGAGCAGTTCTTC
16	-	TRBD1	TRBV15	TRBJ1-3	CATSREARTGGNTIYF	TGTGCCACCAGCAGAGAGGCCCGGACAGGGGGAAACACCATATATTTT
14	-	TRBD1	TRBV5-1	TRBJ1-1	CASGKQGMNTEAFF	TGCGCCAGCGGGAAACAGGGGATGAACACTGAAGCTTTCTTT
15	-	TRBD2	TRBV14	TRBJ2-1	CASSRTSGGIGGQFF	TGTGCCAGCAGTCGGACTAGCGGGGGGATAGGCGGGCAGTTCTTC
12	few	TRBD1	TRBV30	TRBJ1-2	CACVPGQGAVTF	TGTGCCTGTGTTCCGGGACAGGGGGCCGTCACCTTC
14	once	-	TRBV4-1	TRBJ2-3	CASSQENQRDTQYF	TGCGCCAGCAGCCAAGAGAACCAACGGGATACGCAGTATTTT
14	-	TRBD1	TRBV4-3	TRBJ2-7	CASSPRDRGGEQYF	TGCGCCAGCAGCCCCCGGGACAGGGGGGGCGAGCAGTACTTC
12	-	TRBD2	TRBV29-1	TRBJ2-2	CSGASGAGELFF	TGCAGCGGAGCAAGCGGGGCCGGGGAGCTGTTTTTT
13	-	-	TRBV6-5	TRBJ2-1	CASSYSKGSEQFF	TGTGCCAGCAGTTACTCGAAGGGGTCCGAGCAGTTCTTC
18	-	TRBD2	TRBV9	TRBJ2-1	CASSVAGGAGGPVNEQFF	TGTGCCAGCAGCGTAGCCGGCGGGGCGGGAGGGCCGGTTAATGAGCAGTTCTTC
12	few	-	TRBV29-1	TRBJ2-1	CSVERRDNEQFF	TGCAGCGTTGAGAGACGGGACAATGAGCAGTTCTTC
13	-	-	TRBV13	TRBJ1-3	CASTTGPEGTIYF	TGTGCCAGCACAACTGGGCCCGAGGGCACCATATATTTT
15	once	TRBD1	TRBV18	TRBJ2-5	CASSLRQGSEETQYF	TGTGCCAGCTCACTTCGACAGGGAAGCGAAGAGACCCAGTACTTC
13	-	-	TRBV2	TRBJ2-3	CASTGERADTQYF	TGTGCCAGCACGGGGGAGAGAGCGGATACGCAGTATTTT
13	-	-	TRBV18	TRBJ2-7	CASPVAGGYEQYF	TGTGCCAGCCCTGTCGCGGGTGGGTACGAGCAGTACTTC
13	-	TRBD2	TRBV27	TRBJ2-7	CASSWTSATEQYF	TGTGCCAGCAGCTGGACTAGCGCCACCGAGCAGTACTTC
12	-	-	TRBV5-6	TRBJ2-5	CASSWSKETQYF	TGTGCCAGCAGCTGGTCTAAAGAGACCCAGTACTTC
14	-	-	TRBV9	TRBJ2-1	CASSVATTSFEQFF	TGTGCCAGCAGCGTAGCGACTACTAGTTTTGAGCAGTTCTTC
12	-	-	TRBV15	TRBJ1-5	CATSNSNQPQHF	TGTGCCACCAGCAACTCCAATCAGCCCCAGCATTTT
16	-	TRBD1	TRBV7-9	TRBJ1-1	CASSLALSTGDTEAFF	TGTGCCAGCAGCTTAGCACTATCGACAGGGGACACTGAAGCTTTCTTT
15	-	TRBD1	TRBV14	TRBJ2-6	CASSYRGSGANVLTF	TGTGCCAGCAGCTACAGGGGCTCTGGGGCCAACGTCCTGACTTTC
13	-	-	TRBV27	TRBJ2-3	CASVGLSTDTQYF	TGTGCCAGTGTGGGGCTGAGCACAGATACGCAGTATTTT
13	-	-	TRBV6-6	TRBJ2-7	CASNPGHLGEQYF	TGTGCCAGCAATCCGGGACACCTTGGCGAGCAGTACTTC
14	-	-	TRBV9	TRBJ1-6	CASSIRVTSSPLHF	TGTGCCAGCAGCATCCGGGTCACCTCTTCACCCCTCCACTTT
16	-	TRBD2	TRBV7-2	TRBJ2-5	CASSFAGGASQETQYF	TGTGCCAGCAGCTTCGCGGGGGGGGCCAGCCAAGAGACCCAGTACTTC
12	-	-	TRBV30	TRBJ1-1	CAWSVSGLEAFF	TGTGCCTGGAGTGTGAGCGGGCTTGAAGCTTTCTTT
16	-	TRBD2	TRBV7-2	TRBJ2-7	CASSAYGGGGPREQYF	TGTGCCAGCAGCGCCTATGGCGGGGGGGGTCCGCGAGAGCAGTACTTC
15	once	TRBD1	TRBV19	TRBJ2-2	CASSVRQGNTGELFF	TGTGCCAGTAGTGTCAGACAGGGGAACACCGGGGAGCTGTTTTTT
17	-	-	TRBV5-1	TRBJ2-3	CASSFSRDTIGTDTQYF	TGCGCCAGCAGCTTTAGCCGGGACACCATCGGGACAGATACGCAGTATTTT
15	-	TRBD1	TRBV27	TRBJ2-1	CASSLGTGVYNEQFF	TGTGCCAGCAGTTTAGGGACAGGGGTCTACAATGAGCAGTTCTTC
17	-	-	TRBV5-4	TRBJ2-7	CASSLELPRACSYEQYF	TGTGCCAGCAGCTTGGAGCTCCCCAGGGCGTGTTCCTACGAGCAGTACTTC
15	once	-	TRBV5-6	TRBJ1-3	CASSPRTVSGNTIYF	TGTGCCAGCAGCCCGAGGACAGTCTCTGGAAACACCATATATTTT
13	-	-	TRBV15	TRBJ1-1	CATSRQLTGEAFF	TGTGCCACCAGCAGACAGCTTACGGGTGAAGCTTTCTTT
16	-	TRBD1	TRBV2	TRBJ1-2	CASSVGRGTGSYGYTF	TGTGCCAGCAGTGTTGGCAGGGGGACTGGTAGTTATGGCTACACCTTC
15	-	-	TRBV30	TRBJ2-7	CAWRGVEGASYEQYF	TGTGCCTGGAGGGGGGTGGAGGGGGCCTCCTACGAGCAGTACTTC
15	-	TRBD1	TRBV7-9	TRBJ2-2	CASSLTGQGAGELFF	TGTGCCAGCAGCTTAACCGGACAGGGGGCCGGGGAGCTGTTTTTT
16	few	-	TRBV4-1	TRBJ1-2	CASSHPAEGASYGYTF	TGCGCCAGCAGCCATCCGGCGGAGGGAGCCTCCTATGGCTACACCTTC
13	-	-	TRBV19	TRBJ1-1	CASSIRGDTEAFF	TGTGCCAGTAGTATACGGGGGGACACTGAAGCTTTCTTT
13	-	-	TRBV27	TRBJ2-5	CASSFRTEETQYF	TGTGCCAGCAGTTTCCGGACAGAAGAGACCCAGTACTTC
13	-	TRBD1	TRBV6-1	TRBJ2-7	CASSWDSSYEQYF	TGTGCCAGCAGTTGGGACAGCTCCTACGAGCAGTACTTC
13	-	-	TRBV25-1	TRBJ2-3	CASSDSGLDTQYF	TGTGCCAGCAGTGATTCAGGGTTAGATACGCAGTATTTT
16	-	TRBD2	TRBV28	TRBJ2-6	CASKSGGTSGANVLTF	TGTGCCAGCAAATCGGGGGGAACCTCTGGGGCCAACGTCCTGACTTTC
15	-	-	TRBV15	TRBJ2-3	CATSRDRGSTDTQYF	TGTGCCACCAGCAGAGACCGAGGTAGCACAGATACGCAGTATTTT
14	-	TRBD1	TRBV10-3	TRBJ2-7	CAIRAGTGSDEQYF	TGTGCCATCAGAGCCGGGACAGGGTCGGACGAGCAGTACTTC
14	-	TRBD1	TRBV18	TRBJ1-2	CASSPWGQGEGYTF	TGTGCCAGCTCACCCTGGGGACAGGGTGAAGGCTACACCTTC
15	-	TRBD2	TRBV6-4	TRBJ2-1	CASSDSAGDLEEQFF	TGTGCCAGCAGTGATAGCGCGGGGGATCTTGAGGAGCAGTTCTTC